The clone carrying this T cell receptor beta chain was counted a single time. Following extraction, RNA underwent reverse transcription to cDNA, which served as the sequencing template. Using immunoSEQ multiplex PCR, the repertoire was profiled, and TCRdb retains in-frame clones only, with some absent. The sample has about 270,000 clones; 60% are singletons. The data derive from a study of CD8+ T cells in alopecia areata. On the study more broadly: Patients received oral tofacitinib, 5 to 10 mg twice daily, for moderate-to-severe alopecia areata.

Germline V gene data show CDR1 as MNHNS and CDR2 as SASEGT. This CDR3 has 14 amino acids. V was pared by 0 bases and J by 4 bases, with 7 bases between. The treatment denotes: oral pan-JAK inhibitor, 5-10 mg twice daily. Sequencing used CD4+ T cells sorted from blood, obtained at approximately week 52, from a patient treated with tofacitinib. The sequence was obtained from a human donor with alopecia areata. The chain joins TRBV6-1 to TRBJ1-5; D possibly corresponds to TRBD1 (6 bases). CDR3 in amino acids: CASSEATGNQPQHF. The CDR3 DNA reads as TGTGCCAGCAGTGAAGCGACAGGTAATCAGCCCCAGCATTTT.